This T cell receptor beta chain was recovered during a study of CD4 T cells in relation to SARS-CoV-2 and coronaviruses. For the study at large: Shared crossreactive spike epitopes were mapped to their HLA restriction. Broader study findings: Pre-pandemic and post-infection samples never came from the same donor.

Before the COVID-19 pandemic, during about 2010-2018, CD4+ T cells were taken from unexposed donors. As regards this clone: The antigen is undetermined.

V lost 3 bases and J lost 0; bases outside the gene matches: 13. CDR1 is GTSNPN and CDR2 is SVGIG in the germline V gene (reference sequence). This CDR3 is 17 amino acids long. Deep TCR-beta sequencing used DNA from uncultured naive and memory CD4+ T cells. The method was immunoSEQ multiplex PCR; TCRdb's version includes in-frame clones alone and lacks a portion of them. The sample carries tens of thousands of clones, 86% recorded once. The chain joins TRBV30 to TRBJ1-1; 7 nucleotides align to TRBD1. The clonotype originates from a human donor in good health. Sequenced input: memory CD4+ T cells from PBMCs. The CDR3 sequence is CAWSPRVGQFMNTEAFF. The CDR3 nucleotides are TGTGCCTGGAGCCCGCGAGTGGGACAGTTCATGAACACTGAAGCTTTCTTT.